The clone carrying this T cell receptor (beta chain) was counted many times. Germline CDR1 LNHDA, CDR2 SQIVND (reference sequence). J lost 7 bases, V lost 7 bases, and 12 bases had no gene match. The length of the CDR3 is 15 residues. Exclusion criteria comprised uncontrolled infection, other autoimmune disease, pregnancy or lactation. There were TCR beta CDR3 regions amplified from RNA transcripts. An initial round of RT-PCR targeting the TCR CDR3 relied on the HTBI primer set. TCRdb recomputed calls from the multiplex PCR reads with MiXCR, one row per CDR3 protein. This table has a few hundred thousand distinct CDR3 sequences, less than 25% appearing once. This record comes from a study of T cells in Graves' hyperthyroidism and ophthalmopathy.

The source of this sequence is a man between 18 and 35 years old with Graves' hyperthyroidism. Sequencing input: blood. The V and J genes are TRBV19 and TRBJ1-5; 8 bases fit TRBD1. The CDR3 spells CASTVIGQGGQPQHF. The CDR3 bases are TGTGCCAGTACCGTTATTGGACAGGGAGGGCAGCCCCAGCATTTT.